The sequence of this T cell receptor beta chain was determined in a study of CD8+CD57+ T cells in acquired aplastic anemia. TCR beta VDJ and CDR3 were profiled, and genomic DNA was the template. A single record per CDR3 protein comes from TCRdb applying MiXCR to the reads. The sample lists more than 150,000 distinct CDR3 sequences, nearly 50% occurring once. The ends were cut back, 3 bases at V and 0 bases at J, with 9 bases in the middle. The CDR3 totals 15 residues. CDR1 is SEHNR and CDR2 is FQNEAQ in the germline V gene (reference sequence). This clonotype was picked up many times. The sequenced patients had an expansion of CD8+CD57+ cells seen by flow cytometry.

The clonotype was recovered from a human donor with aplastic anemia. Sequencing used sorted CD4+, CD8+, or CD8+CD57+ T cells (not recorded which) from PBMCs. This sequence joins TRBV7-9 and TRBJ2-1; D ambiguous. CDR3 amino acids: CASSFTASSYNEQFF. DNA for the CDR3: TGTGCCAGCAGCTTCACGGCCAGCTCCTACAATGAGCAGTTCTTC.